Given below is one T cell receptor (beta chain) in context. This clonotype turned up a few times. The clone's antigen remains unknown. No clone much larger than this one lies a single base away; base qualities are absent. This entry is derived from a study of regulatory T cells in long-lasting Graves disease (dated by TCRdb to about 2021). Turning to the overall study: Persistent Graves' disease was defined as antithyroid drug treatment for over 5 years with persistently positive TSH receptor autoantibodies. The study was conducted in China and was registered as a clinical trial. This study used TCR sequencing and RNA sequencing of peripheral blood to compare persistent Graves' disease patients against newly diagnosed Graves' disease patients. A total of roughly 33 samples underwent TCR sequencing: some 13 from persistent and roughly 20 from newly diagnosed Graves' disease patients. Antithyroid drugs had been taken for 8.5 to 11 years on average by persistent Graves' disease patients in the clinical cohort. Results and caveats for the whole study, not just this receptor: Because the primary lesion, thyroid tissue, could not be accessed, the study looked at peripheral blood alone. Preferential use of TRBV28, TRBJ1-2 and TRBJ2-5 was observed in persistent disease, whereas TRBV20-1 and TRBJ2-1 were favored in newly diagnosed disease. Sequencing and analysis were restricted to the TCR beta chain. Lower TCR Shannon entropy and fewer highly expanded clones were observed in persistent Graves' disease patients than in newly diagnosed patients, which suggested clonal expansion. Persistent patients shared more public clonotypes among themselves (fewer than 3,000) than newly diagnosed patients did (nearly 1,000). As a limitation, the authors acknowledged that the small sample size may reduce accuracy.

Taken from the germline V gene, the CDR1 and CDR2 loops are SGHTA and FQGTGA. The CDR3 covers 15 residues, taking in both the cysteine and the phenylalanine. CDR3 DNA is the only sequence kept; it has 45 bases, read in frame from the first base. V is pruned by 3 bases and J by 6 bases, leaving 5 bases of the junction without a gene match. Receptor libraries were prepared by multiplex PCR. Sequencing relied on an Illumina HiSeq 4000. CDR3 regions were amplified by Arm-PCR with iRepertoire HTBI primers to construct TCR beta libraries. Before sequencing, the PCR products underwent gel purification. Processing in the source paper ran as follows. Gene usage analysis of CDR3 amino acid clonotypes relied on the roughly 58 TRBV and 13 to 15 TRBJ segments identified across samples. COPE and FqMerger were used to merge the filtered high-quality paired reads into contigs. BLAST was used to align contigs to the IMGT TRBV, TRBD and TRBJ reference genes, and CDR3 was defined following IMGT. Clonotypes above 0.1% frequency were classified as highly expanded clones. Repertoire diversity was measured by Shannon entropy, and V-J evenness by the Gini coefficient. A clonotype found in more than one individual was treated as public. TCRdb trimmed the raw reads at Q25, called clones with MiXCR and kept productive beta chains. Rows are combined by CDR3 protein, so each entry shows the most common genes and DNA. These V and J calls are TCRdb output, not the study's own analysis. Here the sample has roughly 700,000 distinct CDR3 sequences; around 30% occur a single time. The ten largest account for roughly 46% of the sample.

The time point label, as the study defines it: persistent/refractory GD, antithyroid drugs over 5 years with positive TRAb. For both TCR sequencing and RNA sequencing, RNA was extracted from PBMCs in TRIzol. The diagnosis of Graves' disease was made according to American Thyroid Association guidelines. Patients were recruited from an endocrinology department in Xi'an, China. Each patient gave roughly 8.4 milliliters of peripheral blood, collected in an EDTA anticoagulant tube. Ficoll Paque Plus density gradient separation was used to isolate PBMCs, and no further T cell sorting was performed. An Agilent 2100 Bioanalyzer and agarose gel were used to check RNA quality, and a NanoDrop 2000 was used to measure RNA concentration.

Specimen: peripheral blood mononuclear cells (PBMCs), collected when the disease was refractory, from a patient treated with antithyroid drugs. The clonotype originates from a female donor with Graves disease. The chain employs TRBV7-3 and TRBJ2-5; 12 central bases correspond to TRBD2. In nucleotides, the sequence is TGTGCCAGCAGCTTGGCTAGCGGGAGGGATCAGACCCAGTACTTC. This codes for CASSLASGRDQTQYF.